This section outlines one T cell receptor beta chain sequence together with its context. The CDR3 spans 14 residues. These data come from a study of blood T cell repertoires in COVID-19. Study-wide context: The samples span acute and convalescent COVID-19 from the United States, Italy and Spain. From T cells, B-cell-depleted T cells, or PBMCs came the material, which was cDNA or gDNA.

In the authors' methods: Using reference gene primer amplification, nucleated cell counts were estimated. The method was immunoSEQ multiplex PCR; TCRdb's version includes in-frame clones alone and lacks a portion of them. D and trimming come from the DNA, and the V and J calls and clone size come from that table. This table holds approximately 210,000 clones, 84% found once. The V call is TRBV21-1, the J call TRBJ2-7; the tabulated D call, TRBD1, remains unverified against the DNA. TRBV21-1 is marked as a pseudogene. This TCR was recovered from a human donor in a cohort sampled during active COVID-19. The sample was peripheral blood. Here the CDR3 reads CASSWTGGPYEQYV. DNA for the CDR3: TGTGCCAGCAGTTGGACAGGGGGGCCCTACGAGCAGTACGTC.